What follows describes a single T cell receptor (beta chain). The cohort comprised adults aged roughly 18 to 95 years residing in 20 to 30 US areas. Cohorts were based on clinical histories the participants reported. Between the trimmed V and J ends, which lost 5 bases and 4 bases, there was a span of 15 bases. This CDR3 is built from 15 residues. Per germline, CDR1 MNHEY and CDR2 SVGAGI. Sequencing was performed with immunoSEQ multiplex PCR; in TCRdb, only in-frame clones are kept and a portion is missing. The sample contains about 310,000 clones, about nine tenths of which appear only once. The record originates from a study of blood T cell repertoires in COVID-19.

The genes are TRBV6-5 and TRBJ1-5, with D maybe TRBD1 (6 bases). Sequenced: PBMCs or T cells enriched from blood (not recorded which). The receptor's source is a man aged 60 to 69 who had recovered from COVID-19. The CDR3 reads CASSQSGTTNQPQHF. CDR3 sequence (DNA): TGTGCCAGCAGTCAATCCGGGACAACTAATCAGCCCCAGCATTTT.